Given below is one T cell receptor beta chain in context. The same CDR3 is also encoded by other DNA sequences in this sample. Only CD45RO-negative cells positively selected for CCR7 counted as naive CD8 cells, so terminally differentiated effector memory CD45RA+ cells were excluded. Several immunoSEQ plates held equal portions of the genomic DNA taken from each subset. Using immunoSEQ multiplex PCR, the repertoire was profiled, and TCRdb retains in-frame clones only, with some absent. The sample records more than 2 million clones, over 85% being singletons. This record belongs to a study of shared clonotypes between healthy human individuals. Study-level information: Donor composition was a couple of women and three men, aged 18 to 49.

After removal of 0 bases from V and 2 bases from J, the junction contained 5 bases not matched to a gene. This CDR3 is built from 15 residues. Germline values: CDR1 SGDLS, CDR2 YYNGEE. The receptor's source is a man aged 18 to 30 in good health. Some clones in this sample may be carry-over from other donors' samples. The genes are TRBV9 and TRBJ2-7; 7 bases line up with TRBD2. The specimen was naive CD8+ T cells from PBMCs. CDR3 nucleotides: TGTGCCAGCAGCGTAGGTCCTAGCGGAGCCTACGAGCAGTACTTC. It specifies CASSVGPSGAYEQYF.